This TCR beta chain was sequenced during a study of cytomegalovirus exposure and HLA in healthy donors. Study results and limitations: In a later analysis, donors in an Asian-associated ancestry cluster reportedly had fewer N-insertions in productive TCRs than the cohort mean. TCR beta V- and J-gene trimming, according to a later analysis, was linked to a missense DCLRE1C variant. Later analysis identified 16,000 or so TCR beta sequences associated with HLA alleles, using a false discovery rate threshold of 0.05. Among CMV-associated TCR beta chains, most appeared HLA-restricted in a later analysis.

In regard to this clone: What it recognizes is unknown.

Germline values: CDR1 LNHDA, CDR2 SQIVND (reference sequence). The CDR3 consists of 15 residues. Unmatched junction bases numbered 2, after V lost 4 bases and J lost 2 bases. PCR primers comprised 60 Vbeta and 13 Jbeta primers. The repertoire was sequenced with immunoSEQ multiplex PCR; TCRdb's copy has only in-frame clones and lacks some. The table shows approximately 100,000 clones, with almost 75% occurring only once. Sequenced input: PBMCs. The chain combines TRBV19 with TRBJ2-1, with TRBD2 matching 10 bases. The TCR originated in a man aged 40-50 years in good health and CMV-seronegative. The CDR3, as DNA: TGTGCCAGTAGTAACCTAGCGGGGGCCTACAATGAGCAGTTCTTC. This gives the protein CASSNLAGAYNEQFF.